This is a list of T cell receptor beta chains from one sample in a study of shared clonotypes between healthy human individuals. Sequencing was performed with immunoSEQ multiplex PCR; in TCRdb, only in-frame clones are kept and a portion is missing. The repertoire holds 950,000 to 1,300,000 clones, with 75% as singletons. The material sequenced was memory CD4+ T cells sorted from blood. The source of these receptors is a man in his late teens or twenties in good health. Each CDR3 is given with its conserved first and last residue. A D gene is named only where the DNA matches it firmly. Not all rows give a size; the values are once, few, many and, for expanded clones, a class.

V gene	J gene	clone size	D gene	CDR3 protein	CDR3 DNA
TRBV7-9	TRBJ2-7	-	-	CASSLALRGSSYEQYF	TGTGCCAGCAGCTTAGCGTTAAGGGGAAGCTCCTACGAGCAGTACTTC
TRBV12-5	TRBJ2-7	once	-	CATGTADAYEQYF	TGTGCTACTGGGACGGCCGACGCCTACGAGCAGTACTTC
TRBV7-2	TRBJ2-7	-	-	CASSILRYEQYF	TGTGCCAGCAGCATCCTTCGGTACGAGCAGTACTTC
TRBV5-1	TRBJ2-7	-	TRBD1	CASKRTGDSYEQYF	TGCGCCAGCAAGAGGACAGGGGACTCCTACGAGCAGTACTTC
TRBV29-1	TRBJ1-4	few	-	CSVGDTNEKLFF	TGCAGCGTCGGGGATACCAATGAAAAACTGTTTTTT
TRBV25-1	TRBJ2-7	-	-	CASSGGPYEQYF	TGTGCCAGCAGCGGGGGCCCCTACGAGCAGTACTTC
TRBV28	TRBJ2-4	-	-	CASSVQGPAKNIQYF	TGTGCCAGCAGCGTTCAGGGGCCTGCCAAAAACATTCAGTACTTC
TRBV19	TRBJ1-6	-	TRBD1	CASSLGTGAVGSPLHF	TGTGCCAGTAGTCTGGGGACAGGGGCGGTCGGGTCACCCCTCCACTTT
TRBV30	TRBJ2-7	few	TRBD1	CAWSRPGQGAGEQYF	TGTGCCTGGAGTCGTCCGGGACAGGGGGCAGGCGAGCAGTACTTC
TRBV5-1	TRBJ2-7	once	TRBD1	CASSLVQGVGEQYF	TGCGCCAGCAGCTTGGTTCAGGGGGTAGGAGAGCAGTACTTC
TRBV5-1	TRBJ2-3	-	TRBD2	CASSILAGADTQYF	TGCGCCAGCAGCATTCTAGCGGGAGCAGATACGCAGTATTTT
TRBV5-1	TRBJ2-2	-	-	CASSITGHNTGELFF	TGCGCCAGCAGCATAACGGGGCATAACACCGGGGAGCTGTTTTTT
TRBV18	TRBJ2-7	-	-	CASSLGQTGIDEQYF	TGTGCCAGCTCCCTGGGCCAAACCGGTATTGACGAGCAGTACTTC
TRBV5-6	TRBJ2-5	-	-	CASSFSGRQQETQYF	TGTGCCAGCAGCTTTTCCGGGCGACAGCAAGAGACCCAGTACTTC
TRBV5-1	TRBJ2-2	-	-	CASGRRPNTGELFF	TGCGCCAGCGGTCGAAGACCCAACACCGGGGAGCTGTTTTTT
TRBV11-2	TRBJ1-1	few	-	CASSLVGGNTEAFF	TGTGCCAGCAGCTTAGTAGGGGGAAACACTGAAGCTTTCTTT
TRBV7-3	TRBJ1-4	-	-	CASSPGVRGTNEKLFF	TGTGCCAGCAGCCCCGGGGTTCGTGGAACTAATGAAAAACTGTTTTTT
TRBV28	TRBJ1-1	-	-	CPVRGEDTEAFF	TGTCCCGTTAGGGGGGAGGACACTGAAGCTTTCTTT
TRBV4-1	TRBJ1-2	-	-	CASSQDQGYGYGYTF	TGCGCCAGCAGCCAAGATCAGGGTTACGGCTATGGCTACACCTTC
TRBV5-7	TRBJ1-5	-	-	CASSLARRGCNQPQHF	TGTGCCAGCAGCTTGGCCCGCAGGGGCTGCAATCAGCCCCAGCATTTT
TRBV5-1	TRBJ2-5	once	-	CASSLYSGKETQYF	TGCGCCAGCAGCTTGTATTCGGGGAAAGAGACCCAGTACTTC
TRBV7-9	TRBJ2-7	many	TRBD1	CASNSPGQGAYEQYF	TGTGCCAGCAACTCCCCGGGACAGGGGGCCTACGAGCAGTACTTC
TRBV5-5	TRBJ1-5	-	-	CASSLVVNQPQHF	TGTGCCAGCAGCTTGGTTGTAAATCAGCCCCAGCATTTT
TRBV6-4	TRBJ1-6	-	-	CASSTWQGNSPLHF	TGTGCCAGCAGTACTTGGCAGGGGAATTCACCCCTCCACTTT
TRBV2	TRBJ2-1	many	TRBD2	CASSEPRLAGPSSYNEQFF	TGTGCCAGCAGTGAACCAAGGCTAGCGGGCCCGAGCTCCTACAATGAGCAGTTCTTC
TRBV10-1	TRBJ2-1	-	-	CASNTGTSRNEQFF	TGCGCCAGCAATACCGGGACATCTCGGAATGAGCAGTTCTTC
TRBV5-1	TRBJ1-1	-	TRBD1	CASSLGDRGPEAFF	TGCGCCAGCAGCTTGGGGGACAGGGGACCTGAAGCTTTCTTT
TRBV4-2	TRBJ2-1	-	-	CASSQGGESYNEQFF	TGTGCCAGCAGCCAAGGGGGAGAGTCCTACAATGAGCAGTTCTTC
TRBV19	TRBJ2-5	many	-	CASSITGGQETQYF	TGTGCCAGTAGTATAACCGGGGGCCAGGAGACCCAGTACTTC
TRBV10-1	TRBJ2-2	few	TRBD2	CASRGDGDYRELFF	TGCGCCAGCAGGGGGGATGGGGACTACCGGGAGCTGTTTTTT
TRBV2	TRBJ2-1	-	-	CASSDRNEQFF	TGTGCCAGCAGTGATAGGAATGAGCAGTTCTTC
TRBV28	TRBJ2-2	-	TRBD2	CASSSAGGYTGELFF	TGTGCCAGCAGTAGCGCCGGGGGGTACACCGGGGAGCTGTTTTTT
TRBV7-9	TRBJ1-3	-	-	CASSLVPLPGNTIYF	TGTGCCAGCAGCTTAGTACCCCTCCCTGGAAACACCATATATTTT
TRBV6-1	TRBJ2-4	few	TRBD1	CASSWTGGLYF	TGTGCCAGCAGTTGGACAGGGGGGTTGTACTTC
TRBV2	TRBJ2-1	-	TRBD1	CASQGAVNNEQFF	TGTGCCAGCCAGGGGGCTGTGAACAATGAGCAGTTCTTC
TRBV7-3	TRBJ2-2	-	TRBD2	CASTLGTSTGELFF	TGTGCCAGCACCTTGGGGACTAGCACCGGGGAGCTGTTTTTT
TRBV28	TRBJ2-7	-	TRBD1	CASSSPGTGNTYEQYF	TGTGCCAGCAGTTCCCCCGGGACAGGGAACACCTACGAGCAGTACTTC
TRBV5-8	TRBJ2-7	-	TRBD2	CASSLGPSGAYEQYF	TGTGCCAGCAGCTTGGGACCTAGCGGTGCCTACGAGCAGTACTTC
TRBV21-1	TRBJ2-7	-	-	CASRDGNSYEQYF	TGTGCCAGCAGGGACGGGAACTCCTACGAGCAGTACTTC
TRBV30	TRBJ2-3	-	TRBD2	CAWSVKTSGRNTQYF	TGTGCCTGGAGTGTTAAGACTAGCGGGCGGAATACGCAGTATTTT
TRBV5-1	TRBJ2-3	once	-	CASSLIQSPADTQYF	TGCGCCAGCAGCTTGATTCAGTCTCCCGCAGATACGCAGTATTTT
TRBV2	TRBJ2-5	-	TRBD1	CASRTGGMTETQYF	TGTGCCAGCCGGACAGGGGGCATGACGGAGACCCAGTACTTC
TRBV9	TRBJ2-1	many	TRBD2	CASSSTAGGIYNEQFF	TGTGCCAGCAGCTCTACCGCGGGGGGTATCTACAATGAGCAGTTCTTC
TRBV20-1	TRBJ2-3	many	-	CSASTDTQYF	TGCAGTGCTAGCACAGATACGCAGTATTTT
TRBV5-1	TRBJ2-7	few	-	CASSTGPGSQFGEQYF	TGCGCCAGCAGCACTGGCCCCGGGTCGCAGTTTGGGGAGCAGTACTTC
TRBV5-4	TRBJ2-7	-	-	CASSLATPLGEQYF	TGTGCCAGCAGCCTGGCGACCCCGTTGGGCGAGCAGTACTTC
TRBV7-9	TRBJ1-3	-	-	CASSSRGVSGNTIYF	TGTGCCAGCAGCTCACGCGGGGTCTCTGGAAACACCATATATTTT